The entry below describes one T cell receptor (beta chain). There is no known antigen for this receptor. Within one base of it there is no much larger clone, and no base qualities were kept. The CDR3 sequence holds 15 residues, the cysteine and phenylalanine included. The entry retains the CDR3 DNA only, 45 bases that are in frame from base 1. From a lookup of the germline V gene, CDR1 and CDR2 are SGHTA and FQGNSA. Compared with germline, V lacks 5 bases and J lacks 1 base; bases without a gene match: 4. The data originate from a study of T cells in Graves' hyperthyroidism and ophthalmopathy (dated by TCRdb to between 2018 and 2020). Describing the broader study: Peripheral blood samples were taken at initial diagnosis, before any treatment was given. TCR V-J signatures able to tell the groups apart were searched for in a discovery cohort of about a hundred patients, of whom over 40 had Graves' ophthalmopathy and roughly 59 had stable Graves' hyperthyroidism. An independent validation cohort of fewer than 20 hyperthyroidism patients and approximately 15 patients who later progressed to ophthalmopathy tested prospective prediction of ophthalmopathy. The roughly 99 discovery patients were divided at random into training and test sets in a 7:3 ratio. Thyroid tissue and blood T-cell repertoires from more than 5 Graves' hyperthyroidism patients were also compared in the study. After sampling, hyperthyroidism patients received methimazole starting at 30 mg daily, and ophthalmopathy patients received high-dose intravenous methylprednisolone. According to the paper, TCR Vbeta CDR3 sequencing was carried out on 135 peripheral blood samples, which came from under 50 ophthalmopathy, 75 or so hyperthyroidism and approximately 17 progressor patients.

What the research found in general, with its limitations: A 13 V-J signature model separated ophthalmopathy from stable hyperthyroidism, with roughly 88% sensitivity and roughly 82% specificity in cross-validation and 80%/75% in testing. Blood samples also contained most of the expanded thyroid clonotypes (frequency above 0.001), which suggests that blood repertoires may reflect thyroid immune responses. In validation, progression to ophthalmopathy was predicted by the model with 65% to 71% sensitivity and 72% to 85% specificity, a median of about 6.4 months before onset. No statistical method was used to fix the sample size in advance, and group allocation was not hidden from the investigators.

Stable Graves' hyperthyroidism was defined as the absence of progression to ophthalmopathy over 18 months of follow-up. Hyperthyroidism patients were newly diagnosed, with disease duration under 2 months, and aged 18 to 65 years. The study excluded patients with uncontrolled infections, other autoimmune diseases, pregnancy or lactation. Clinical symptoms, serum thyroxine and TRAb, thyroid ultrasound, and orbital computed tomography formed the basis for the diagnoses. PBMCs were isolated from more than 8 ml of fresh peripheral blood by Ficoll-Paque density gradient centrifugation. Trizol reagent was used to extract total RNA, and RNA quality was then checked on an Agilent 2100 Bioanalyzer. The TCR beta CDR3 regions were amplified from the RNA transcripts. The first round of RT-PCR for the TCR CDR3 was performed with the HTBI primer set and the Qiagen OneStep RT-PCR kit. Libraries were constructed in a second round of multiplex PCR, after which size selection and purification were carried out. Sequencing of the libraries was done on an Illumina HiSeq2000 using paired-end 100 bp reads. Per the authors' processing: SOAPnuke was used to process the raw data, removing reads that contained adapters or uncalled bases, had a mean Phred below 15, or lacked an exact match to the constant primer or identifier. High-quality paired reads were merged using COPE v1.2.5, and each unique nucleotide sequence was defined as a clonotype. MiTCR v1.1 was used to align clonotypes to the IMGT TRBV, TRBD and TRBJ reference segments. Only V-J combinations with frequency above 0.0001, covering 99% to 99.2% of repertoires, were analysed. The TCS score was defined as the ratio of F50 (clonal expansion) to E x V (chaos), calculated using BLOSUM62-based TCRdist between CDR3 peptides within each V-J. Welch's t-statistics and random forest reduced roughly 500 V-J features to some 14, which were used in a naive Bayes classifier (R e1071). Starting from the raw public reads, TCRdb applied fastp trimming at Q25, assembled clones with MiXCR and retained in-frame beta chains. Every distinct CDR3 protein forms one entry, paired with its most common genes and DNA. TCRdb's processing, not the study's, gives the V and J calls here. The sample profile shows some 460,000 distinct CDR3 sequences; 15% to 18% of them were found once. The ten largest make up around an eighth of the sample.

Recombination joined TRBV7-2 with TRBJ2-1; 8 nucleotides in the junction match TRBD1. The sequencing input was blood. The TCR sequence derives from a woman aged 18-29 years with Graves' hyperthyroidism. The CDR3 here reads CASSPWTGSYNEQFF. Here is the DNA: TGTGCCAGCAGCCCTTGGACAGGGTCCTACAATGAGCAGTTCTTC.